This entry is about one TCR beta chain. What it binds is unknown. The data were obtained in a study of cytotoxic CD8 clonotypes in ibrutinib-treated CLL. Study summary: Of a cohort that held some 12 relapsed/refractory and around 15 treatment-naive patients, 17 to 18 were IGHV unmutated. Recorded responses included around 24 partial and 2 complete; following median 68 months, approximately 14 stayed remitted and about 12 progressed. An average of around 250,000 productive templates and some 100,000 productive rearrangements was obtained per sample.

General study findings and limits: At the start, clonality exceeded age-matched healthy donors and followed circulating CD8+ T-cell counts.

Here immunoSEQ multiplex PCR was the method, and the copy in TCRdb shows in-frame clones only, minus some. Here the sample spans approximately 150,000 clones, over 75% being singletons. The receptor was derived from a human donor with chronic lymphocytic leukemia. Source: PBMCs, taken at disease progression, from a patient treated with ibrutinib.

The CDR3 DNA sequence: TGTGCCAGCAGCCTCGGACCCCAGGATGGCTACACCTTC. Translating gives CASSLGPQDGYTF. The chain combines TRBV5-5 with TRBJ1-2; no reliable D call. In germline, CDR1 is SGHKS, CDR2 YYEKEE (reference sequence). V was cut by 4 bases and J by 6 bases, with 13 bases left in between. The CDR3 is made up of 13 amino acids.